This T cell receptor beta chain comes out of a study of OX40 agonist ivuxolimab in advanced cancers. About the research overall: Patients enrolled in dose escalation were diagnosed with hepatocellular carcinoma, melanoma, renal cell or head and neck cancer.

The V and J ends lost 3 bases and 4 bases, in that order; junction bases with no gene match: 8. CDR1 and CDR2 from the germline V gene are SGDLS and YYNGEE. The CDR3 has 16 amino acids. Points from the study as a whole: Partial responders receiving 0.1-3.0 mg/kg showed among the lowest clonal expansion. CD8+ T cells (on average) carried more expanded clones than CD4+ T cells.

Measured with immunoSEQ multiplex PCR; TCRdb has only the in-frame clones, and not every one. The data show around 67,000 clones, 70% to 90% seen once. Comments on this clone: Its target is unknown.

The starting material was CD4+ or CD8+ T cells sorted from blood, obtained in a trial of the OX40 agonist ivuxolimab. The receptor was isolated from an adult with an advanced solid tumor such as melanoma, head and neck, liver or kidney cancer. The chain combines TRBV9 with TRBJ2-1, with 9 bases aligning to TRBD2. CDR3 DNA sequence: TGTGCCAGCAGCGACCAGCAAGCGGGAGGTTACAATGAGCAGTTCTTC. Encoded protein: CASSDQQAGGYNEQFF.